These 32 T cell receptor beta chains were all obtained from the same sample, sequenced in a study of T cells generated in artificial thymic organoids. Separate semi-nested PCRs amplified TCRalpha and TCRbeta libraries using constant-region reverse primers in TRAC or TRBC. MiXCR, applied by TCRdb to the 5' RACE reads, yields one record per CDR3 protein. This sample carries about 8,400 distinct CDR3 sequences, 20% to 30% of them seen once, and the ten largest clones take more than 3%. Human HSPCs were combined with MS5 stroma expressing human DLL1. Residual T cells were removed by FACS sorting CD34+CD3- progenitor cells before seeding the organoids. Their antigens remain unidentified. Sequencing was carried out using naive CD8+ T cells grown in artificial thymic organoids from cord blood stem and progenitor cells. The subset here: CD3+TCRalphabeta+CD8SP T cells; for blood, CD45RO-CCR7+ naive CD8+ T cells. The receptors shown here come from a human donor who gave cord blood stem cells for thymic organoid culture, a cardiac surgery patient who gave postnatal thymus, or a blood donor (not recorded which).

This clonotype is medium-sized (0.01 to 0.1%). The chain uses TRBV7-9 and TRBJ1-2; D call uncertain. In germline, CDR1 is SEHNR, CDR2 FQNEAQ (reference sequence). The CDR3 extends over 13 amino acids. Trimming removed 0 bases at V and 8 bases at J, with 10 bases between. CDR3 DNA: TGTGCCAGCAGCTTAGCCAGAAACGGCGGCTACACCTTC. Its protein product is CASSLARNGGYTF.

This chain uses TRBV18 with TRBJ1-5; D is unresolved. The length of the CDR3 is 13 residues. The germline V gene has CDR1 KGHSH and CDR2 LQKENI. V was cut by 3 bases and J by 9 bases, with 12 bases left in between. CDR3 sequence (DNA): TGTGCCAGCTCACCCATGGTGCCGGGGCCCCAGCATTTT. Its protein is CASSPMVPGPQHF.

This clonotype turned up a few times. This chain connects TRBV10-3 to TRBJ2-7; TRBD1 is a possible D gene (6 bases). Trimming stripped 4 bases from V and 0 bases from J, with 7 bases between. Germline CDR1 is ENHRY and CDR2 is SYGVKD. The CDR3 has 13 amino acids. CDR3 coding DNA: TGTGCCATCAGTGGGGACACCTCCTACGAGCAGTACTTC. Its protein product is CAISGDTSYEQYF.

This chain uses TRBV4-3 with TRBJ1-1, with 7 bases identical to TRBD1. Trimming cost V 4 bases and J 8 bases; bases outside gene matches: 4. Germline values: CDR1 LGHNA, CDR2 YSLEER. The CDR3 consists of 12 residues. The CDR3 spells CASSRRDSEAFF. The CDR3 DNA sequence: TGCGCCAGCAGCCGCCGGGACAGCGAAGCTTTCTTT.

By sample share, this clonotype is medium-sized (0.01 to 0.1%). This chain connects TRBV27 to TRBJ2-6; D unclear. Deletions cut 6 bases from V and 0 bases from J, with 3 bases between. CDR3 length: 13 residues. CDR1 and CDR2 (germline): MNHEY, SMNVEV (reference sequence). Here the CDR3 DNA reads TGTGCCAGCAGACTCTCTGGGGCCAACGTCCTGACTTTC. It specifies CASRLSGANVLTF. Drawing the rest from reference TRBV27 and TRBJ2-6, the complete variable domain is EAQVTQNPRYLITVTGKKLTVTCSQNMNHEYMSWYRQDPGLGLRQIYYSMNVEVTDKGDVPEGYKVSRKEKRNFPLILESPSPNQTSLYFCASRLSGANVLTFGAGSRLTVL.

Within the sample, this clonotype is medium-sized. The chain links TRBV10-3 to TRBJ1-1; D is unclear. Germline lookup yields CDR1 ENHRY and CDR2 SYGVKD. The length of the CDR3 is 13 residues. Trimming removed 7 bases from V and 5 bases from J, with 14 bases in between. The CDR3 DNA reads as TGTGCCATCACCTCGGGCCCGGGGACTGAAGCTTTCTTT. This codes for CAITSGPGTEAFF.

This clonotype is classed as medium-sized (0.01 to 0.1%). The rearrangement uses TRBV10-3 and TRBJ2-1, with a tentative D call TRBD1 (6 bases). The CDR3 spans 16 residues. Germline V gives CDR1 ENHRY, CDR2 SYGVKD. Between the trimmed V and J ends, which lost 2 bases and 0 bases, there was a span of 11 bases. CDR3 in DNA: TGTGCCATCAGTGAGCAGGGGCGAGGCTCCTACAATGAGCAGTTCTTC. This codes for CAISEQGRGSYNEQFF.

Only a few counts were recorded for this clonotype. J is TRBJ2-1 and V is TRBV4-3; possible D gene TRBD2, 6 bases. The CDR3 sequence is 12 residues long. Germline values: CDR1 LGHNA, CDR2 YSLEER. V dropped 3 bases and J dropped 10 bases, with 10 bases sitting between them. CDR3 coding DNA: TGCGCCAGCAGCCAGCCCCGGGGGGAGCAGTTCTTC. Protein product: CASSQPRGEQFF.

This clonotype ranks as medium-sized. For the CDR3, the DNA is TGTGCCAGCAGCTTCTCCGGCCCACTCCGGGACACTGAAGCTTTCTTT. It specifies CASSFSGPLRDTEAFF. The V gene is TRBV7-2, the J gene TRBJ1-1; D gene unclear. This CDR3 contains 16 residues. CDR1 SGHTA and CDR2 FQGNSA come from the germline V gene. Trimming took 3 bases from V and 3 from J, leaving 17 bases between them.

The chain joins TRBV25-1 to TRBJ2-5; the match to TRBD1 covers 11 bases. The CDR3 has 16 residues. The ends lost 7 bases at V and 4 bases at J; junction bases unmatched: 11. Germline V CDR1 and CDR2: MGHDK, SYGVNS. In nucleotides, the CDR3 is TGTGCCAGCAACGCCGCACCGGGACAGGGGGGAGAGACCCAGTACTTC. Amino acid sequence: CASNAAPGQGGETQYF.

This clonotype qualifies as medium-sized. The J gene is TRBJ1-5, the V gene TRBV4-1; D not certain. This CDR3 spans 17 amino acids. Deletions cut 0 bases from V and 6 bases from J, with 18 bases between. Germline lookup yields CDR1 MGHRA and CDR2 YSYEKL. The CDR3 protein is CASSQDLRQSRRQPQHF. Here the CDR3 DNA reads TGCGCCAGCAGCCAAGACCTCAGGCAGTCACGGCGTCAGCCCCAGCATTTT.

A word on this clonotype: A single base separates this from a much larger clone, so it may be a read error. The genes are TRBV5-1 and TRBJ1-2, with D possibly TRBD1 on 5 matching bases. The germline gives CDR1 SGHRS, CDR2 YFSETQ. This CDR3 has 14 residues. V was shortened by 0 bases and J by 6 bases, with 12 bases between the two germline ends. CDR3 bases: TGCGCCAGCAGCTTGGGGGACGGGGTGGATGGCTACACCTTC. Translating it yields CASSLGDGVDGYTF. The full variable domain, rest sourced from reference TRBV5-1 and TRBJ1-2, is KAGVTQTPRYLIKTRGQQVTLSCSPISGHRSVSWYQQTPGQGLQFLFEYFSETQRNKGNFPGRFSGRQFSNSRSEMNVSTLELGDSALYLCASSLGDGVDGYTFGSGTRLTVV.

Turning to this clonotype: Possible read error: a much larger clone is one base away. This chain links TRBV4-1 with TRBJ1-4, with D hard to call. From germline, CDR1 is MGHRA and CDR2 YSYEKL. The CDR3 runs 15 residues. The CDR3, as DNA: TGCGCCAGCAGCCAAGTGACGGCCTTAAGCGGAAAACAGTTTTTT. Translated, it gives CASSQVTALSGKQFF.

This clonotype was counted a few times. The chain carries TRBV6-6 and TRBJ2-7; D is uncertain. CDR1 is MNHNY, CDR2 SVGAGI, per germline (reference sequence). The germline V and J ends were trimmed by 3 bases and 2 bases, with 5 bases remaining between them. The length of the CDR3 is 12 residues. The DNA of the CDR3 is TGTGCCAGCAGTTATGGGCCCTACGAGCAGTACTTC. Its protein is CASSYGPYEQYF.

There are a few counts of this clonotype. The chain combines TRBV5-4 with TRBJ2-5; D might be TRBD1 (6 bases). Between the trimmed V and J ends, which lost 4 bases and 6 bases, there was a span of 16 bases. The germline V gene has CDR1 SGHNT and CDR2 YYREEE (reference sequence). The CDR3 has 14 residues. CDR3 bases: TGTGCCAGCAGCCCTCCAGGGGCGCGGAAGACCCAGTACTTC. Its translation is CASSPPGARKTQYF.

The chain uses TRBV10-3 and TRBJ2-1, with 12 bases lining up with TRBD2. The J segment lost 2 bases and the V segment lost 4 bases, leaving 6 bases of the junction unmatched. This CDR3 comprises 17 residues. The germline V gene has CDR1 ENHRY and CDR2 SYGVKD. CDR3 region: CAISVWLAGGPYNEQFF. CDR3 nucleotides: TGTGCCATCAGTGTTTGGCTAGCGGGGGGGCCCTACAATGAGCAGTTCTTC.

This chain connects TRBV4-3 to TRBJ2-1, with D tentatively TRBD2 (5 bases). The germline CDR1 and CDR2 sequences are LGHNA and YSLEER. V lost 1 base to trimming and J lost 3 bases, with 10 bases between them. This CDR3 comprises 15 residues. This chain's CDR3 is CASSQAPDFYNEQFF. CDR3 coding DNA: TGCGCCAGCAGCCAAGCCCCGGACTTCTACAATGAGCAGTTCTTC.

There are a few counts of this clonotype. J is TRBJ2-4 and V is TRBV6-1, with 7 nucleotides matching TRBD1. Germline trimming cut 6 bases from V and 0 bases from J; bases unmatched to any gene: 5. Per germline, CDR1 MNHNS and CDR2 SASEGT. The CDR3 totals 15 residues. The CDR3 sequence is CASRDRPLAKNIQYF. CDR3 DNA sequence: TGTGCCAGCAGGGACAGGCCCCTAGCCAAAAACATTCAGTACTTC.

The chain recombines TRBV7-6 with TRBJ2-2, with D perhaps TRBD1 (6 bases). The length of the CDR3 is 17 residues. Germline CDR1 reads SGHVS; CDR2 reads FNYEAQ. V gave up 3 bases and J gave up 3 bases, with 17 bases separating them. The CDR3 spells CASSFSSRGLDTGELFF. CDR3 bases: TGTGCCAGCAGCTTTTCCAGCAGGGGTTTGGACACCGGGGAGCTGTTTTTT.

This clonotype was seen only a few times. The rearrangement links TRBV7-2 to TRBJ1-4; D is undetermined. The germline V and J ends were trimmed by 5 bases and 7 bases, with 14 bases remaining between them. CDR3 size: 14 residues. Germline V gives CDR1 SGHTA, CDR2 FQGNSA. The CDR3 nucleotides read TGTGCCAGCAGCCCCCGGGCCTATATTGAAAAACTGTTTTTT. This gives the protein CASSPRAYIEKLFF. The full variable domain, its missing parts supplied by reference TRBV7-2 and TRBJ1-4, is GAGVSQSPSNKVTEKGKDVELRCDPISGHTALYWYRQSLGQGLEFLIYFQGNSAPDKSGLPSDRFSAERTGGSVSTLTIQRTQQEDSAVYLCASSPRAYIEKLFFGSGTQLSVL.

A note on this clonotype: The junction shows a germline mismatch at one end, possibly a read error. The chain carries TRBV28 and TRBJ2-2; D possibly corresponds to TRBD2 (6 bases). Germline V gene lookup returns CDR1 MDHEN and CDR2 SYDVKM. CDR3 size: 16 residues. DNA for the CDR3: TGTGCCAGCAGTTGGTGGTCGGACACAAACACCGGGGGGCTGTTTTTT. Its protein product is CASSWWSDTNTGGLFF.

The gene calls are TRBV5-1 and TRBJ2-7; the match to TRBD1 covers 9 bases. This CDR3 spans 16 amino acids. The germline gives CDR1 SGHRS, CDR2 YFSETQ. J was trimmed by 0 bases and V by 2 bases; bases with no gene match: 6. The chain's CDR3 is CASSFVYRGHSYEQYF. The CDR3 DNA sequence: TGCGCCAGCAGCTTCGTATACAGGGGGCACTCCTACGAGCAGTACTTC.

This clonotype has just one count. V gene TRBV5-1 combines with J gene TRBJ2-1, with a possible D match to TRBD2 (7 bases). Germline CDR1 SGHRS, CDR2 YFSETQ. The length of the CDR3 is 17 residues. Trimming cost V 3 bases and J 5 bases, with 21 bases left between them. CDR3 DNA: TGCGCCAGCAGCTGCGGCTGCGGGGGCCGCGGGAACAATGAGCAGTTCTTC. Translating it yields CASSCGCGGRGNNEQFF.

The rearrangement uses TRBV5-1 and TRBJ1-3; 10 bases agree with TRBD1. Germline V gene sequence: CDR1 SGHRS, CDR2 YFSETQ. V lost 6 bases, J lost 3 bases, and 6 bases stayed unmatched. The CDR3 contains 15 residues. The DNA for the CDR3 is TGCGCCAGCAACCGGGACAGGGGAGATGGAAACACCATATATTTT. Protein: CASNRDRGDGNTIYF.

This clonotype was detected a few times. CDR3 DNA: TGTGCCAGCAGCCCCCCAGGGTGCTCCTACGAGCAGTACTTC. It codes for CASSPPGCSYEQYF. V is TRBV7-6 and J is TRBJ2-7, with a weak D call TRBD1 (5 bases). Germline V gene lookup returns CDR1 SGHVS and CDR2 FNYEAQ. The CDR3 spans 14 residues. With 5 bases removed from V and 0 bases from J, the gap between germline ends came to 11 bases.

This clonotype ranks as medium-sized. This rearrangement joins TRBV20-1 to TRBJ1-1, with D uncertain. The CDR3 totals 14 residues. From germline, CDR1 is DFQATT and CDR2 SNEGSKA (reference sequence). V gave up 7 bases and J gave up 3 bases, with 18 bases separating them. The CDR3, as DNA: TGCAGTGTTGGGAGAGGGAAAGTAGACACTGAAGCTTTCTTT. The encoded protein is CSVGRGKVDTEAFF.

This clonotype rates as medium-sized. The rearrangement joins TRBV9 to TRBJ2-7; D is ambiguous. Trimming removed 0 bases at V and 0 bases at J, with 7 bases between. Germline values: CDR1 SGDLS, CDR2 YYNGEE. CDR3 length: 14 amino acids. The CDR3, as DNA: TGTGCCAGCAGCGTAGACAGAGACTCCTACGAGCAGTACTTC. Amino acids: CASSVDRDSYEQYF. Using reference TRBV9 and TRBJ2-7 for the parts outside the CDR3, the full variable domain is DSGVTQTPKHLITATGQRVTLRCSPRSGDLSVYWYQQSLDQGLQFLIQYYNGEERAKGNILERFSAQQFPDLHSELNLSSLELGDSALYFCASSVDRDSYEQYFGPGTRLTVT.

The rearrangement uses TRBV5-1 and TRBJ1-5, with 8 nucleotides matching TRBD1. The germline V gene encodes CDR1 SGHRS and CDR2 YFSETQ. This CDR3 has 14 residues. Germline trimming cut 4 bases from V and 4 bases from J; bases unmatched to any gene: 4. The CDR3 loop reads CASSPGTGNQPQHF. The CDR3 coding sequence is TGCGCCAGCAGCCCCGGGACAGGAAATCAGCCCCAGCATTTT.

In its sample, this clonotype is medium-sized. J is TRBJ2-7 and V is TRBV5-6; 7 nucleotides agree with TRBD1. V was clipped by 4 bases and J by 2 bases; unmatched bases: 12. This CDR3 has 16 amino acids. Germline values: CDR1 SGHDT, CDR2 YYEEEE. The CDR3 loop reads CASSLGPGQWAYEQYF. The CDR3 region has the DNA TGTGCCAGCAGCCTTGGACCGGGACAGTGGGCCTACGAGCAGTACTTC. Full variable domain (missing parts from reference TRBV5-6 and TRBJ2-7): DAGVTQSPTHLIKTRGQQVTLRCSPKSGHDTVSWYQQALGQGPQFIFQYYEEEERQRGNFPDRFSGHQFPNYSSELNVNALLLGDSALYLCASSLGPGQWAYEQYFGPGTRLTVT.

J is TRBJ1-5 and V is TRBV4-3; D is uncertain. CDR3 size: 16 residues. V dropped 0 bases and J dropped 0 bases, with 9 bases sitting between them. Germline-derived CDR1 and CDR2 are LGHNA and YSLEER. Written as DNA, the CDR3 is TGCGCCAGCAGCCAAGATCCAGGTGATAGCAATCAGCCCCAGCATTTT. This codes for CASSQDPGDSNQPQHF.

This clonotype is termed medium-sized. This chain uses TRBV4-3 with TRBJ1-1; D is unresolved. Germline V lookup: CDR1 LGHNA, CDR2 YSLEER. V shed 3 bases and J shed 8 bases, with 7 bases lying between them. The CDR3 totals 11 residues. In DNA, the CDR3 is TGCGCCAGCAGCCATAGGACCGAAGCTTTCTTT. Translating gives CASSHRTEAFF.

This clonotype is termed medium-sized (0.01 to 0.1%). The chain has TRBV12-3 or TRBV12-4 and TRBJ2-1; D may correspond to TRBD1 or TRBD2 (5 bases each). Trimming cost V 5 bases and J 0 bases, with 14 bases left between them. The CDR3 runs 16 residues. CDR3 nucleotide sequence: TGTGCCAGCAGTCGGGACCGACTAAGCTCCTACAATGAGCAGTTCTTC. Translating gives CASSRDRLSSYNEQFF.